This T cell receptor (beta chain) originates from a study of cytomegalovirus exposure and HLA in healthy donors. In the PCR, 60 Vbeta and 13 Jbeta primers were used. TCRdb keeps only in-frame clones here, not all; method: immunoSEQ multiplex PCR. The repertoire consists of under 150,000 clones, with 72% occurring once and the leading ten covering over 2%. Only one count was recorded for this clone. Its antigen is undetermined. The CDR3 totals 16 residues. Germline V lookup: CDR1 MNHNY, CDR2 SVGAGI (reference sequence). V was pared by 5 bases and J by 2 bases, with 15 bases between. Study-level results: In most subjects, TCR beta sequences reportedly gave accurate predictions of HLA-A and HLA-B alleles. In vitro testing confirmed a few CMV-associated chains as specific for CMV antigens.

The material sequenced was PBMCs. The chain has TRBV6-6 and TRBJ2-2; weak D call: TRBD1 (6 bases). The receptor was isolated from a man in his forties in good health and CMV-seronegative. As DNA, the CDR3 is TGTGCCAGCAGTCCCTGGAGACAGGACAACACCGGGGAGCTGTTTTTT. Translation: CASSPWRQDNTGELFF.